What follows is one T cell receptor (beta chain) and its context. Its target is not known. Only in-frame clones appear in the TCRdb table, and some are missing; sequencing was by immunoSEQ multiplex PCR. In the table there are around 1,700 clones, around 80% of which are singletons. This sample is part of a study of high-grade serous ovarian cancer treatment subgroups. Study-level findings and limits: These tumor repertoires lack spatial information from bulk sequencing.

This CDR3 is built from 16 residues. From germline, CDR1 is MDHEN and CDR2 SYDVKM. Tumor tissue was taken before any definitive surgery or chemotherapy was given. The source is a human donor with high-grade serous ovarian cancer. The rearrangement links TRBV28 to TRBJ2-5; TRBD2 agrees at 10 bases. The J call may be mistaken, given a closer DNA end match to TRBJ2-7. Input material: tumor tissue. CDR3 amino acids: CASSFGLAGVVDEQYF. In DNA form, the CDR3 reads TGTGCCAGCAGTTTCGGGCTAGCGGGAGTGGTGGACGAGCAGTACTTC.